This T cell receptor (beta chain) stems from a study of Graves' ophthalmopathy and Graves' hyperthyroidism. RNA transcripts were the source from which TCR beta CDR3 regions were amplified. RT-PCR in the first round used HTBI primers; a second-round multiplex PCR followed. One entry per CDR3 protein results from TCRdb running MiXCR on the multiplex PCR reads. The table records a few hundred thousand distinct CDR3 sequences, 15% of them present only once. This clonotype has ten or more counts. The CDR3 is 15 residues long. Trimming removed 3 bases from V and 2 bases from J; junction bases left unmatched: 1. Germline V CDR1 and CDR2: MGHDK, SYGVNS.

The sample taken for sequencing was peripheral blood. This clonotype was obtained from a woman aged 18-29 years with stable Graves' hyperthyroidism. The chain carries TRBV25-1 and TRBJ2-6, with 7 bases aligning to TRBD1. Here the CDR3 reads CASSDTGAGANVLTF. For the CDR3, the DNA is TGTGCCAGCAGTGACACAGGGGCTGGGGCCAACGTCCTGACTTTC.